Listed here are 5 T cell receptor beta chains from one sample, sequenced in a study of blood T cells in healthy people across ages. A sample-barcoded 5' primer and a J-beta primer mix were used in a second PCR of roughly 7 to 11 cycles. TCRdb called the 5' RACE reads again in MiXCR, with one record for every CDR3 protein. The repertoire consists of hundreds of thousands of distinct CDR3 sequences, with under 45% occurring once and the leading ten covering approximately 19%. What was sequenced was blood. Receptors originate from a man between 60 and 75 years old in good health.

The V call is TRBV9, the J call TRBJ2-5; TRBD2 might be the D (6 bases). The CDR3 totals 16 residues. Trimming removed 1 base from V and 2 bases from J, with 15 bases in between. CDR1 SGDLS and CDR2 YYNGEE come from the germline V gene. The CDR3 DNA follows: TGTGCCAGCAGCGTACCCGTTAGCGGTACGCAAGAGACCCAGTACTTC. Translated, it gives CASSVPVSGTQETQYF.

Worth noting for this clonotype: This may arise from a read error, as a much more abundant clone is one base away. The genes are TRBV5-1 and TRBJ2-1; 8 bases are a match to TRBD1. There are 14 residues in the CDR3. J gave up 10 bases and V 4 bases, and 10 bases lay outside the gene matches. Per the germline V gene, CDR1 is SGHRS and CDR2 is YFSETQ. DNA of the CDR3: TGCGCCAGCAGCGTGGGTCAGGGGGCAGGAGAGCAGTTCTTC. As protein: CASSVGQGAGEQFF.

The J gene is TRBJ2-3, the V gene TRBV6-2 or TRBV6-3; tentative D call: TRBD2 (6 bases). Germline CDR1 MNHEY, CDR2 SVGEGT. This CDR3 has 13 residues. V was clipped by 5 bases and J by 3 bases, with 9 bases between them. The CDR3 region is CASSPGDTDTQYF. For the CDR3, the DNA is TGTGCCAGCAGTCCGGGGGATACAGATACGCAGTATTTT.

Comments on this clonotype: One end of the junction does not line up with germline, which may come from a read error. The CDR3 coding sequence is TGTGCCGGCAGCCAAGGGGGTGGGCTATACGAGCAGTACTTC. Its protein product is CAGSQGGGLYEQYF. The chain carries TRBV3-1 and TRBJ2-5, with D maybe TRBD1 (6 bases). The J call may be wrong; the DNA end is better matched by TRBJ2-7. The germline V gene has CDR1 LGHDT and CDR2 YNNKEL (reference sequence). The CDR3 covers 14 residues.

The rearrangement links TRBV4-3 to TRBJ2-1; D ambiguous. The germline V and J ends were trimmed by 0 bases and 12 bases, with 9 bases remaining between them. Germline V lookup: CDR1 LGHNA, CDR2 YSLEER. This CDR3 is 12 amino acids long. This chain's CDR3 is CASSQEGFAQFF. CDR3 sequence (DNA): TGCGCCAGCAGCCAAGAAGGGTTCGCGCAGTTCTTC.